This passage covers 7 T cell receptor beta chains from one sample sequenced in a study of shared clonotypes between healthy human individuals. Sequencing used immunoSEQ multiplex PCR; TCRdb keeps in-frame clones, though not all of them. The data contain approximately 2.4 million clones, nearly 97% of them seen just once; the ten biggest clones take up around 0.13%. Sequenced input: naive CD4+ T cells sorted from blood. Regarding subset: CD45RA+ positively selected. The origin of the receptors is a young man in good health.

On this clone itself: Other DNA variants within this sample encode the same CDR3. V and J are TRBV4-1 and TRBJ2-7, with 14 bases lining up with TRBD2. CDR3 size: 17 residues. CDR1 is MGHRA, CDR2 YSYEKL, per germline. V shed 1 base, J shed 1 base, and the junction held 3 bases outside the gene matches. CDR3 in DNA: TGCGCCAGCAGCCAAGGACTAGCGGGAGGGAAGTCCTACGAGCAGTACTTC. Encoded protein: CASSQGLAGGKSYEQYF.

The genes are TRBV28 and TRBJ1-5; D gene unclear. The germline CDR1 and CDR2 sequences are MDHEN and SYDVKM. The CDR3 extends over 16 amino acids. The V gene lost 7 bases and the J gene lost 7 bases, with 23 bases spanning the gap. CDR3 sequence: CASTPPQRASGQPQHF. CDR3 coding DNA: TGTGCCAGCACCCCTCCCCAGAGGGCTAGCGGGCAGCCCCAGCATTTT.

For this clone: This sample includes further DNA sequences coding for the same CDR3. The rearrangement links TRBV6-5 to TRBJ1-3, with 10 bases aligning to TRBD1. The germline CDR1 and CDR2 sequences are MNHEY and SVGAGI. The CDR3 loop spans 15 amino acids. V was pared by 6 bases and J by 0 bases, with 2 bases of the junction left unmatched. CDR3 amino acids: CASSRTGGSGNTIYF. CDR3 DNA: TGTGCCAGCAGCCGGACAGGGGGCTCTGGAAACACCATATATTTT.

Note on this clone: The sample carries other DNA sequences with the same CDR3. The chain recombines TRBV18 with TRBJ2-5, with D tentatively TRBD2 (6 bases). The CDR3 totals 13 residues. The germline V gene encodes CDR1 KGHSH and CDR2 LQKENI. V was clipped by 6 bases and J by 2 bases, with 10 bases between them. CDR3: CASSGGIQETQYF. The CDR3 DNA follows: TGTGCCAGCTCGGGGGGAATTCAAGAGACCCAGTACTTC.

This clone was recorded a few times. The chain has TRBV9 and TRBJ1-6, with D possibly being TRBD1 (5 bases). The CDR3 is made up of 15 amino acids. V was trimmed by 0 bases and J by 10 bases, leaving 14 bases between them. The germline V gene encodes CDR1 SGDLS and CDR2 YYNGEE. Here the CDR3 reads CASSVAGQSLSPLHF. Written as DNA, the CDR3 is TGTGCCAGCAGCGTAGCGGGGCAGTCGCTATCACCCCTCCACTTT.

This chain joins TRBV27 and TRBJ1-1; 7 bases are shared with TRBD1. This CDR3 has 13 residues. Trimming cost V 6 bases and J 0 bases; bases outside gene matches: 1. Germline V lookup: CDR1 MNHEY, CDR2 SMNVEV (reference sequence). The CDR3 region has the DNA TGTGCCAGCAGGACAGGGCTGAACACTGAAGCTTTCTTT. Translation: CASRTGLNTEAFF.

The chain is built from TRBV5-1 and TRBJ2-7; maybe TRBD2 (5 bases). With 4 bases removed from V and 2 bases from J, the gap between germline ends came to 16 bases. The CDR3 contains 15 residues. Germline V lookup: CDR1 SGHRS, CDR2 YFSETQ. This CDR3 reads CASSPDTAGTYEQYF. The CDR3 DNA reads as TGCGCCAGCAGCCCCGATACTGCGGGTACCTACGAGCAGTACTTC.